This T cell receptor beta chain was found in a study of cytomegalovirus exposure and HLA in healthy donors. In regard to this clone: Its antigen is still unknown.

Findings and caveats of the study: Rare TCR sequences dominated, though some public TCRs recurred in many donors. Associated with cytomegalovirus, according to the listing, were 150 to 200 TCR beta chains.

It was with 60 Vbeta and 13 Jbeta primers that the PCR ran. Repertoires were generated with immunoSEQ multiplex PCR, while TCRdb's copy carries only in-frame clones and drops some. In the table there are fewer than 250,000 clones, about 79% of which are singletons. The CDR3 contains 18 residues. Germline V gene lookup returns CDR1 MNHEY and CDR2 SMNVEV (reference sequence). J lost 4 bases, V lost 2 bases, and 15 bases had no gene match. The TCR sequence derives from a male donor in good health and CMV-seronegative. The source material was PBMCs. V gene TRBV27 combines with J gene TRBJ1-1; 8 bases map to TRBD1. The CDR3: CASSLPTRDRTQPTEAFF. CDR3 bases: TGTGCCAGCAGTTTACCCACCCGGGACAGGACCCAACCCACTGAAGCTTTCTTT.